The 5 T cell receptor beta chains below all came from one sample that was sequenced in a study of T-cell memory formation after mild COVID-19. Each CDR3 protein gets one entry after TCRdb re-called the 5' RACE reads with MiXCR. The sample lists 400,000 or so distinct CDR3 sequences, 15% to 25% occurring once. The sequencing sample was made of PBMCs or a T cell subset sorted from them (not recorded which). The receptors stem from an adult woman who had mild COVID-19 (a few samples of this study predate the infection). Cell type and time point are not known.

The chain links TRBV7-9 to TRBJ2-1; TRBD2 might be the D (6 bases). CDR1 and CDR2 (germline): SEHNR, FQNEAQ (reference sequence). Trimming removed 1 base at V and 7 bases at J, with 20 bases between. CDR3 length: 17 residues. This CDR3 reads CASSLVMDYPRPNEQFF. The CDR3 DNA sequence: TGTGCCAGCAGCTTAGTTATGGACTACCCTCGGCCAAATGAGCAGTTCTTC.

The chain carries TRBV6-6 and TRBJ2-4; D perhaps matches TRBD1 (6 bases). Germline assignment: CDR1 MNHNY and CDR2 SVGAGI (reference sequence). The V end lost 5 bases, the J end lost 6 bases, and 17 bases lay between the germline ends. CDR3 length: 15 amino acids. CDR3 in amino acids: CASSPPTGMGNIQYF. The CDR3 DNA follows: TGTGCCAGCAGTCCACCAACAGGGATGGGAAACATTCAGTACTTC.

The chain joins TRBV7-2 to TRBJ2-7; the D is unclear. The V end was cut by 1 base, the J end by 9 bases, with 13 bases between. The CDR3 has 13 amino acids. Germline V CDR1 and CDR2: SGHTA, FQGNSA. CDR3: CASSLVGDSGQYF. The CDR3 nucleotides read TGTGCCAGCAGCTTAGTAGGTGATTCAGGGCAGTACTTC.

Many counts were recorded for this clonotype. V usage is TRBV5-1 and J usage is TRBJ2-7; possible D gene TRBD1, 6 bases. CDR3 length: 12 residues. Germline CDR1 is SGHRS and CDR2 is YFSETQ. V was clipped by 5 bases and J by 3 bases, with 9 bases between them. CDR3 sequence (DNA): TGCGCCAGCAGGGACAGCCTCTACGAGCAGTACTTC. It is translated as CASRDSLYEQYF. The full variable domain, its missing parts supplied by reference TRBV5-1 and TRBJ2-7, is KAGVTQTPRYLIKTRGQQVTLSCSPISGHRSVSWYQQTPGQGLQFLFEYFSETQRNKGNFPGRFSGRQFSNSRSEMNVSTLELGDSALYLCASRDSLYEQYFGPGTRLTVT.

The genes are TRBV4-1 and TRBJ1-6; maybe TRBD1 (5 bases). Germline V CDR1 and CDR2: MGHRA, YSYEKL. V gave up 4 bases and J gave up 13 bases, with 17 bases separating them. The CDR3 is 14 residues long. The CDR3 reads CASSPFVGASPLHF. As DNA, the CDR3 is TGCGCCAGCAGCCCCTTCGTCGGGGCCTCGCCCCTCCACTTT.